The present T cell receptor (beta chain) was sequenced within a study of T cell repertoires in cytomegalovirus infection. Findings and limits, study-wide: CMV carriers having the relevant HLA were flagged by cumulative public TCR beta family frequency.

CDR3 length: 14 residues. V was shortened by 10 bases and J by 4 bases, with 19 bases between the two germline ends. Germline V lookup: CDR1 ENHRY, CDR2 SYGVKD. TCRdb processed the reads anew with MiXCR; each CDR3 protein has one entry. The repertoire holds approximately 110,000 distinct CDR3 sequences, with 10% as singletons. Concerning this clonotype: No antigen is known for it.

Sequenced: PBMCs, sequenced either directly or after in vitro stimulation (not recorded which). V usage is TRBV10-3 and J usage is TRBJ1-1; D is possibly TRBD1 (6 bases). The sequence came from a human donor in good health (CMV status not recorded). Some clones in this sample may be carry-over from other donors' samples. The CDR3 spells CATHYQGIGTEAFF. CDR3 DNA sequence: TGTGCCACCCACTATCAGGGGATAGGCACTGAAGCTTTCTTT.